This T cell receptor (beta chain) was documented in a study of blood T cells in healthy people across ages. The study recruited healthy Caucasian donors from Russia who were aged roughly 6 to 95. Findings and caveats of the study: A strong correlation between TCR beta diversity and naive T cell percentage was seen.

Sample-barcoded 5' priming and a J-beta primer mix drove a second PCR of about 6 to 12 cycles. Each cDNA molecule, via a template-switch adaptor with 12 random nucleotides, was tagged. In TCRdb, the 5' RACE reads were re-called with MiXCR into one record per CDR3 protein. The data hold about 1.5 million distinct CDR3 sequences, with less than 45% observed a single time. Germline CDR1 is SGHRS and CDR2 is YFSETQ. V was clipped by 1 base and J by 1 base; unmatched bases: 12. The CDR3 has 18 residues. As concerns this clonotype: Its specificity is unknown.

Sequencing used blood. This sequence joins TRBV5-1 and TRBJ1-1; TRBD1 matches 8 bases. This sequence originates from a woman in her late teens or twenties in good health. CDR3 in DNA: TGCGCCAGCAGCTTGCGCGGACAGGGCTTCTTCGGGAACACTGAAGCTTTCTTT. Protein product: CASSLRGQGFFGNTEAFF.